This T cell receptor beta chain stems from a study of T cell responses to AZD1222 COVID-19 vaccine. Some clones are missing from TCRdb's copy, which holds only in-frame ones; the method was immunoSEQ multiplex PCR. In the table there are under 150,000 clones, roughly nine tenths of which are singletons. The material sequenced was peripheral blood, taken 28 days after the second AZD1222 dose. The TCR comes from an adult who received the AZD1222 COVID-19 vaccine.

The DNA for the CDR3 is TGTGCCAGGACCGTGGGGGGGGCGCAGCCAGATACGCAGTATTTT. This codes for CARTVGGAQPDTQYF. The rearrangement joins TRBV21-1 to TRBJ2-3; the table's D call, TRBD2, has no DNA check behind it. TRBV21-1 is given as a pseudogene. The CDR3 runs 15 residues.